The present T cell receptor beta chain was sequenced within a study of control samples from healthy donors and cancer patients (TCRdb year 2020). Including cysteine and phenylalanine, the CDR3 has 12 amino acids. Left in the record is the CDR3 DNA by itself, 36 bases read in frame from the first base. For this clone: Its antigen is unknown. Qualities for individual bases were not recorded, and no much larger clone is one base off.

The library was made by the immunoSEQ multiplex PCR assay. TCRdb provides this immuneACCESS table in a form limited to in-frame rearrangements. Some clones are lacking; in checked studies, under half of them reflect an unresolved V gene, and why the rest are absent is not known. The sample data list tens of thousands of clones, and roughly 90% of these were observed just once. Nearly 6% of the sample lies in the top ten. Source material: PBMCs. In this chain, TRBV21-1 is recombined with TRBJ2-2; the D call of TRBD2 is as the table states it, not checked on the DNA. TRBV21-1 is listed as a pseudogene. The receptor was derived from a man in his sixties with colorectal cancer. The nucleotide sequence reads as follows: TGTGCCACCGTACGGGGGGACGGGGAGCTGTTTTTT. This encodes CATVRGDGELFF.